This entry describes one TCR beta chain. Its antigen is unknown. The PCR was carried out with 60 Vbeta primers and 13 Jbeta primers. Clones were read by immunoSEQ multiplex PCR, and TCRdb kept only the in-frame ones, dropping some. In the table there are about 190,000 clones, over 60% of which are singletons. V lost 7 bases and J lost 0, with 10 bases in between. Germline CDR1 and CDR2: SQVTM and ANQGSEA. The CDR3 runs to 13 residues. These data are taken from a study of cytomegalovirus exposure and HLA in healthy donors. Across the study: From donors who were HLA-typed, an early data release held approximately 80 million unique TCRs. Notes on the study in general: According to an earlier analysis, most TCR beta V segments yielded productive rearrangements about 87% or about 30% of the time. The authors listed around 150 TCR beta chains as cytomegalovirus-associated.

The source is a man younger than 45 in good health and CMV-seropositive. The chain links TRBV29-1 to TRBJ2-1; tentatively, D is TRBD1 (5 bases). Material: PBMCs. CDR3 nucleotides: TGCAGCGATCGACAGAGCTCCTACAATGAGCAGTTCTTC. Amino acids: CSDRQSSYNEQFF.